This entry lists 25 T cell receptor beta chains sequenced from one sample in a study of cytomegalovirus exposure and HLA in healthy donors. 60 Vbeta and 13 Jbeta primers were used in PCR. This table comes from immunoSEQ multiplex PCR, and its TCRdb copy is limited to in-frame clones, with some not included. This table has about 160,000 clones, approximately 81% appearing once. Material for sequencing was PBMCs. These receptors were obtained from a man aged 18-30 years in good health and CMV-seropositive.

The V call is TRBV6-6, the J call TRBJ2-1; tentatively, D is TRBD2 (6 bases). V lost 6 bases and J 7 bases, leaving 10 bases between the germline ends. CDR1 and CDR2 from the germline V gene are MNHNY and SVGAGI (reference sequence). The CDR3 contains 12 residues. CDR3 DNA: TGTGCCAGCAGGAAGGAGGGAAATGAGCAGTTCTTC. It specifies CASRKEGNEQFF.

The J gene is TRBJ2-7, the V gene TRBV29-1; 8 bases are shared with TRBD1. This CDR3 has 14 amino acids. V lost 3 bases to trimming and J lost 0 bases; unmatched junction nucleotides: 4. From germline, CDR1 is SQVTM and CDR2 ANQGSEA. As DNA, the CDR3 is TGCAGCGTTGAGGACAGGGAGAGCTCCTACGAGCAGTACTTC. As protein: CSVEDRESSYEQYF.

The V call is TRBV21-1, the J call TRBJ1-5. TRBV21-1 has pseudogene status. This CDR3 has 16 residues. In DNA, the CDR3 is TGTGCCAGCAGCACCTACCGGGGGGTGGACAATCAGCCCCAGCATTTT. Translated: CASSTYRGVDNQPQHF.

This chain uses TRBV9 with TRBJ1-4; no firm D call. Germline values: CDR1 SGDLS, CDR2 YYNGEE. The CDR3 has 16 residues. V lost 0 bases and J 7 bases, leaving 16 bases between the germline ends. This chain's CDR3 is CASSVGVQADGEKLFF. CDR3 in DNA: TGTGCCAGCAGCGTAGGGGTGCAAGCGGACGGTGAAAAACTGTTTTTT.

This clone was counted only a few times. J is TRBJ2-1 and V is TRBV19, with 8 nucleotides matching TRBD2. V lost 7 bases, J lost 9 bases, and 8 bases stayed unmatched. The CDR3 covers 13 residues. Per germline, CDR1 LNHDA and CDR2 SQIVND (reference sequence). CDR3 DNA sequence: TGTGCCAGTACCGGGACTAGGTTCGGTGAGCAGTTCTTC. Amino acid sequence: CASTGTRFGEQFF.

The CDR3 reads CASSPRGTAGYGYTF. CDR3 DNA sequence: TGTGCCAGCAGCCCCCGGGGGACGGCCGGCTATGGCTACACCTTC. V and J are TRBV7-3 and TRBJ1-2; D is possibly TRBD1 (5 bases). V was pared by 5 bases and J by 4 bases, with 17 bases between. The CDR3 is 15 amino acids. Per the germline V gene, CDR1 is SGHTA and CDR2 is FQGTGA.

The V gene is TRBV19, the J gene TRBJ2-3; D possibly corresponds to TRBD2 (6 bases). The ends were cut back, 6 bases at V and 4 bases at J, with 17 bases in the middle. CDR3 length: 15 amino acids. Germline CDR1 is LNHDA and CDR2 is SQIVND (reference sequence). The CDR3 DNA sequence: TGTGCCAGTAGGAATCTAGCGTCTGGGGCAGATACGCAGTATTTT. Translating it yields CASRNLASGADTQYF.

The gene calls are TRBV7-3 and TRBJ2-5; 9 nucleotides match TRBD1. V was clipped by 5 bases and J by 2 bases; unmatched bases: 6. Germline V gives CDR1 SGHTA, CDR2 FQGTGA. The CDR3 runs 15 residues. As DNA, the CDR3 is TGTGCCAGCAGCGCCGGGACAGGGCTACAAGAGACCCAGTACTTC. Amino acid sequence: CASSAGTGLQETQYF.

The chain has TRBV4-3 and TRBJ2-7; TRBD2 matches at 9 bases. Germline loops: CDR1 LGHNA, CDR2 YSLEER. The ends lost 4 bases at V and 1 base at J; junction bases unmatched: 8. The CDR3 runs to 16 residues. The CDR3 region is CASSPLASGASYEQYF. In DNA form, the CDR3 reads TGCGCCAGCAGCCCGCTGGCTAGCGGGGCGTCCTACGAGCAGTACTTC.

This clone was observed once. The genes are TRBV9 and TRBJ1-1; 8 nucleotides line up with TRBD1. Trimming cost V 3 bases and J 6 bases; bases outside gene matches: 4. Looked up from germline, CDR1 is SGDLS and CDR2 is YYNGEE. CDR3 length: 13 residues. This CDR3 reads CASSASGGSEAFF. The CDR3 region has the DNA TGTGCCAGCAGCGCCTCAGGGGGCTCTGAAGCTTTCTTT.

This clone was counted a single time. This sequence joins TRBV4-3 and TRBJ2-7; 7 nucleotides match TRBD2. The CDR3 covers 12 residues. Germline values: CDR1 LGHNA, CDR2 YSLEER. V gave up 5 bases and J gave up 5 bases; unmatched junction bases: 3. Written as DNA, the CDR3 is TGCGCCAGCAGCTCTGGGGGGGACGAGCAGTACTTC. Its translation: CASSSGGDEQYF.

The chain joins TRBV5-1 to TRBJ2-7, with 7 nucleotides matching TRBD2. With 7 bases clipped from V and 2 bases from J, the junction kept 6 bases outside the gene matches. The CDR3 extends over 13 amino acids. Germline V gene data show CDR1 as SGHRS and CDR2 as YFSETQ. CDR3 region: CASSGGRTYEQYF. As DNA, the CDR3 is TGCGCCAGCTCGGGGGGAAGAACCTACGAGCAGTACTTC. The full variable domain, with the rest looked up from reference TRBV5-1 and TRBJ2-7, is KAGVTQTPRYLIKTRGQQVTLSCSPISGHRSVSWYQQTPGQGLQFLFEYFSETQRNKGNFPGRFSGRQFSNSRSEMNVSTLELGDSALYLCASSGGRTYEQYFGPGTRLTVT.

J is TRBJ1-1 and V is TRBV18, with TRBD1 matching 10 bases. The CDR3 sequence is 14 residues long. The V gene's germline CDR1 is KGHSH and CDR2 LQKENI. J lost 4 bases, V lost 4 bases, and 3 bases had no gene match. The CDR3 region is CASSLRDRGTEAFF. Here the CDR3 DNA reads TGTGCCAGCTCACTTAGGGACAGGGGCACTGAAGCTTTCTTT.

DNA of the CDR3: TGTGCCAGCAGCGTCGCCTCCGGGACAGCGAACACCGGGGAGCTGTTTTTT. Residues: CASSVASGTANTGELFF. The V and J genes are TRBV9 and TRBJ2-2, with 7 nucleotides matching TRBD1. The CDR3 runs to 17 residues. From germline, CDR1 is SGDLS and CDR2 YYNGEE. Trimming removed 2 bases from V and 0 bases from J; junction bases left unmatched: 7.

This clone showed up just once. The V and J genes are TRBV7-2 and TRBJ1-1; D gene unclear. CDR1 SGHTA and CDR2 FQGNSA come from the germline V gene. The CDR3 has 14 residues. The V end lost 1 base, the J end lost 2 bases, and 8 bases lay between the germline ends. The CDR3 DNA sequence: TGTGCCAGCAGCTTAGGGCATACCAACACTGAAGCTTTCTTT. Amino acids: CASSLGHTNTEAFF. The variable domain in full, with the rest retrieved from reference TRBV7-2 and TRBJ1-1, is GAGVSQSPSNKVTEKGKDVELRCDPISGHTALYWYRQSLGQGLEFLIYFQGNSAPDKSGLPSDRFSAERTGGSVSTLTIQRTQQEDSAVYLCASSLGHTNTEAFFGQGTRLTVV.

The chain uses TRBV5-6 and TRBJ1-6; 7 bases match TRBD1. This CDR3 comprises 13 residues. CDR1 SGHDT and CDR2 YYEEEE come from the germline V gene. V trimming: 4 bases; J trimming: 12 bases; junction bases outside the gene matches: 7. CDR3 protein: CASSVGTALPLHF. The CDR3 bases are TGTGCCAGCAGCGTTGGGACAGCCTTACCCCTCCACTTT.

The rearrangement uses TRBV10-3 and TRBJ2-4; perhaps TRBD2 as D (5 bases). Trimming took 4 bases from V and 4 from J, leaving 8 bases between them. CDR3 length: 13 amino acids. The germline gives CDR1 ENHRY, CDR2 SYGVKD. CDR3 nucleotides: TGTGCCATCAGTGGAGAGGGAAAAAACATTCAGTACTTC. Translating gives CAISGEGKNIQYF.

This clone has only one observation. The rearrangement joins TRBV5-6 to TRBJ2-5; D is possibly TRBD1 (6 bases). This CDR3 contains 14 residues. Trimming took off 3 bases at V and 2 bases at J, with 11 bases between the two ends. Germline V lookup: CDR1 SGHDT, CDR2 YYEEEE. The CDR3 loop is CASSSDSRQETQYF. CDR3 bases: TGTGCCAGCAGCTCGGACAGTCGGCAAGAGACCCAGTACTTC.

As regards this clone: In the same sample, other DNA sequences code for this CDR3. This sequence joins TRBV6-5 and TRBJ1-2; TRBD1 matches at 9 bases. Unmatched junction bases numbered 11, after V lost 6 bases and J lost 3 bases. The CDR3 consists of 16 residues. Germline V gene lookup returns CDR1 MNHEY and CDR2 SVGAGI. The CDR3 DNA sequence: TGTGCCAGCAGCTACCGTGCGACAGGGGGGTACTATGGCTACACCTTC. Residues: CASSYRATGGYYGYTF.

The CDR3 protein is CASSLWDRGLYGYTF. The CDR3 DNA follows: TGTGCCAGCAGCTTATGGGACAGGGGGCTCTATGGCTACACCTTC. The gene calls are TRBV5-6 and TRBJ1-2; TRBD1 agrees at 12 bases. J was trimmed by 4 bases and V by 2 bases; bases with no gene match: 3. This CDR3 has 15 residues. Per the germline V gene, CDR1 is SGHDT and CDR2 is YYEEEE.

The rearrangement uses TRBV18 and TRBJ2-7; 11 positions agree with TRBD2. The CDR3 contains 15 residues. Germline trimming cut 3 bases from V and 5 bases from J; bases unmatched to any gene: 6. Germline-derived CDR1 and CDR2 are KGHSH and LQKENI. CDR3 nucleotides: TGTGCCAGCTCACCTATAGCGGGGGGGCCCGACGAGCAGTACTTC. It encodes CASSPIAGGPDEQYF.

The chain couples TRBV19 to TRBJ1-6; 9 positions agree with TRBD1. With 3 bases clipped from V and 6 bases from J, the junction kept 3 bases outside the gene matches. The CDR3 is 15 amino acids. Germline V gives CDR1 LNHDA, CDR2 SQIVND (reference sequence). CDR3 region: CASSMGTGTNSPLHF. CDR3 DNA: TGTGCCAGTAGTATGGGGACAGGGACTAATTCACCCCTCCACTTT.

This clone was recorded a few times. The chain uses TRBV10-3 and TRBJ1-1; 8 bases align to TRBD1. CDR1 is ENHRY and CDR2 is SYGVKD in the germline V gene. J gave up 3 bases and V 10 bases, and 10 bases lay outside the gene matches. This CDR3 spans 14 amino acids. The CDR3 region has the DNA TGTGCCACAGGTAGGACAGGGTTGGACACTGAAGCTTTCTTT. Amino acid sequence: CATGRTGLDTEAFF.

The CDR3 DNA is TGTGCCAGCAGCTTGTTTGGCGGGGTTGGAGATACGCAGTATTTT. Translated: CASSLFGGVGDTQYF. The rearrangement links TRBV5-4 to TRBJ2-3, with D perhaps TRBD2 (6 bases). The CDR3 spans 15 residues. Trimming stripped 1 base from V and 5 bases from J, with 14 bases between. CDR1 SGHNT and CDR2 YYREEE come from the germline V gene (reference sequence).

This sequence joins TRBV7-2 and TRBJ2-7; no clear D gene. V gave up 4 bases and J gave up 3 bases, with 10 bases separating them. CDR1 is SGHTA and CDR2 is FQGNSA in the germline V gene. The CDR3 has 13 residues. The CDR3 spells CASSSTVNYEQYF. The CDR3 DNA reads TGTGCCAGCAGCTCCACAGTTAACTACGAGCAGTACTTC.